These 4 T cell receptor beta chains originate from one sample sequenced in a study of cytomegalovirus exposure and HLA in healthy donors. Generated by immunoSEQ multiplex PCR, the TCRdb table keeps only in-frame clones and is missing some. The data contain 150,000 to 200,000 clones, about 96% of them seen just once; the ten biggest clones take up roughly 1%. The specimen sequenced was PBMCs. The receptor source for this set is a woman aged 18-35 years in good health and CMV-seronegative.

The J gene is TRBJ2-3, the V gene TRBV4-2; unclear D gene. Germline V lookup: CDR1 LGHNA, CDR2 YNFKEQ. Trimming shortened V by 0 bases and J by 5 bases, and 9 bases separated the two germline ends. CDR3 size: 14 residues. The CDR3 DNA is TGTGCCAGCAGCCAAGAATATGGCCGAGATACGCAGTATTTT. Its protein product is CASSQEYGRDTQYF.

The chain links TRBV27 to TRBJ2-7, with D possibly matching TRBD2 (7 bases). Trimming cost V 3 bases and J 5 bases, with 17 bases left between them. The CDR3 is made up of 15 amino acids. Germline loops: CDR1 MNHEY, CDR2 SMNVEV (reference sequence). CDR3: CASSLVGGPRNEQYF. The DNA for the CDR3 is TGTGCCAGCAGTTTGGTGGGGGGGCCAAGGAACGAGCAGTACTTC.

V gene TRBV29-1 combines with J gene TRBJ2-7; D gene uncertain. The CDR3 has 12 residues. The V gene lost 4 bases and the J gene lost 7 bases, with 14 bases spanning the gap. Germline V gene lookup returns CDR1 SQVTM and CDR2 ANQGSEA. The CDR3 DNA follows: TGCAGCGTTGGATTCGGGTCCGGAGAGCAGTACTTC. Amino acids: CSVGFGSGEQYF.

The chain joins TRBV29-1 to TRBJ1-2; 8 bases are a match to TRBD1. Trimming at V came to 1 base and at J to 3 bases, leaving 4 bases not matched to a gene. CDR1 is SQVTM, CDR2 ANQGSEA, per germline. The CDR3 extends over 14 amino acids. The CDR3 DNA follows: TGCAGCGTTGAAGTTCTGGACAGGGACTATGGCTACACCTTC. Its translation is CSVEVLDRDYGYTF.